This T cell receptor beta chain was observed in a study of cytomegalovirus exposure and HLA in healthy donors. Study-level results: Presence/absence results assume similar sequencing depth per donor, which may not hold.

About this clone: As yet, its antigen is unknown.

This CDR3 contains 15 residues. V was pared by 0 bases and J by 5 bases, with 14 bases between. Looked up from germline, CDR1 is SGDLS and CDR2 is YYNGEE. Primers included in the PCR were 60 Vbeta and 13 Jbeta primers. Sequencing used immunoSEQ multiplex PCR; TCRdb keeps in-frame clones, though not all of them. The data contain about 150,000 clones, about 82% of them seen just once; the ten biggest clones take up nearly 3.5%. The clonotype comes from a male donor in good health and CMV-seronegative. The V gene is TRBV9, the J gene TRBJ2-5, with D maybe TRBD1 (8 bases). The sequenced sample consisted of PBMCs. CDR3 in DNA: TGTGCCAGCAGCGTAGGGACAGGGCGGGAGGAGACCCAGTACTTC. It encodes CASSVGTGREETQYF.